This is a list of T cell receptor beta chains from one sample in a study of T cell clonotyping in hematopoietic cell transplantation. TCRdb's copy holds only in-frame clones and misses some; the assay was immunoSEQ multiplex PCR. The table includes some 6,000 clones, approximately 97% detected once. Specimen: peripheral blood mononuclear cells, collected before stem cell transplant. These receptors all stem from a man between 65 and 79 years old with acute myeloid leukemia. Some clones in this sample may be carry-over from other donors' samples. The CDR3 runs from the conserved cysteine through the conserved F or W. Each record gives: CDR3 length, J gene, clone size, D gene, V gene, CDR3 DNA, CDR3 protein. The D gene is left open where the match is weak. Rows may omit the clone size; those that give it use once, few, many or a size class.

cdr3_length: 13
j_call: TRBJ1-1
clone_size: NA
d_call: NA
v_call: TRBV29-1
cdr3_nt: TGCAGCGTTGTCAGAGGCGGGAACACTGAAGCTTTCTTT
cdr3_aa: CSVVRGGNTEAFF

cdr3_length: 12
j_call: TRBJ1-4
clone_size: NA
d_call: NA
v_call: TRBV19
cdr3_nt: TGTGCCAGTAGTATTCGACAAGGCCCACTGTTTTTT
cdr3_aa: CASSIRQGPLFF

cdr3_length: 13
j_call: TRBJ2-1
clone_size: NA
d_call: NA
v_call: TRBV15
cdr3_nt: TGTGCCACCAGCAGAGTTGGTTACAATGAGCAGTTCTTC
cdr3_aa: CATSRVGYNEQFF

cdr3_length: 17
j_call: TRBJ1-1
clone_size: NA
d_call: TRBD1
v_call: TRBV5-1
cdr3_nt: TGCGCCAGCAGCTTAGGACAGGGGATTTTATTTAACACTGAAGCTTTCTTT
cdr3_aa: CASSLGQGILFNTEAFF

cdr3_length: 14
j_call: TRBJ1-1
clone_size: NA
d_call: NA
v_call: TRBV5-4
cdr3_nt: TGTGCCAGCAGCTTGGACCCCTTGAACACTGAAGCTTTCTTT
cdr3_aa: CASSLDPLNTEAFF

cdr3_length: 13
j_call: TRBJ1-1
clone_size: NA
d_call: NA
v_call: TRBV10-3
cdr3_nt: TGTGCCATCAGTGAGAGATCACACCTGGAAGCTTTCTTT
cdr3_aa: CAISERSHLEAFF

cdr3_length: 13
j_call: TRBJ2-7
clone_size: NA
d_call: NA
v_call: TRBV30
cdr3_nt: TGTGCCTGGGGGCAAAGGGCCTCCTACGAGCAGTACTTC
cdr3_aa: CAWGQRASYEQYF

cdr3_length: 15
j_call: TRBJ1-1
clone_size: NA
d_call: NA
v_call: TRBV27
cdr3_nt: TGTGCCAGCAGTCCGCCCGGGACAAAAAACACTGAAGCTTTCTTT
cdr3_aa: CASSPPGTKNTEAFF

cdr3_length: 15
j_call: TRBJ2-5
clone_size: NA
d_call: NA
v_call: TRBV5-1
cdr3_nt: TGCGCCAGCAGCTTGGCCGGGATTTTCCAAGAGACCCAGTACTTC
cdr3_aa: CASSLAGIFQETQYF

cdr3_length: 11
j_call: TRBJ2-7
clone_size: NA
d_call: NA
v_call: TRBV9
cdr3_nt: TGTGCCAGCAGCGTTGGGTACGAGCAGTACTTC
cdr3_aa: CASSVGYEQYF

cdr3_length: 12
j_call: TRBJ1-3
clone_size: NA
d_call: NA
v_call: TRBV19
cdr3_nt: TGTGCCAGTAGGGCAGCTGGAAACACCATATATTTT
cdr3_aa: CASRAAGNTIYF

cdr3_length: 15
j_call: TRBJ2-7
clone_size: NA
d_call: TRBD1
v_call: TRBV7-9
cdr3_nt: TGTGCCAGCAGCAACTCGACAGGGCGCCTGGACGAGCAGTACTTC
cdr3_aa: CASSNSTGRLDEQYF

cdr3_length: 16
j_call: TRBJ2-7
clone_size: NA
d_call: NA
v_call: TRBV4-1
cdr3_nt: TGCGCCAGCAGCCCTCTACTACCGGGACTCTCCTACGAGCAGTACTTC
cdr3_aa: CASSPLLPGLSYEQYF

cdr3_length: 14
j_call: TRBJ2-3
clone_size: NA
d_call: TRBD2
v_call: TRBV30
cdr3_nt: TGTGCCTGGAGTGGAGCGGGAGAATCAGATACGCAGTATTTT
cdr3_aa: CAWSGAGESDTQYF

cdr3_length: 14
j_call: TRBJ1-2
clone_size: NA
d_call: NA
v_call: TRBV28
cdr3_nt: TGTGCCAGCAGTTTCGGCGGGGGGGCGAGGGGCTACACCTTC
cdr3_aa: CASSFGGGARGYTF

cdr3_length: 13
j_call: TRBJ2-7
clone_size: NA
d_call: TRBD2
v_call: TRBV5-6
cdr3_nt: TGTGCCAGCATGGGAGGGTCGACCTACGAGCAGTACTTC
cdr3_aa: CASMGGSTYEQYF

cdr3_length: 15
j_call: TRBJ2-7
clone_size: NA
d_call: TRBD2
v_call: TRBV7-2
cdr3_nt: TGTGCCAGCAGCCCGAGTAGCGGGAGGGTCTACGAGCAGTACTTC
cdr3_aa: CASSPSSGRVYEQYF

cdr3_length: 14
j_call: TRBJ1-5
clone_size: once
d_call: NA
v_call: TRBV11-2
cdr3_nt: TGTGCCAGCAGCCAAATATCCGGTGATCAGCCCCAGCATTTT
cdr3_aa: CASSQISGDQPQHF

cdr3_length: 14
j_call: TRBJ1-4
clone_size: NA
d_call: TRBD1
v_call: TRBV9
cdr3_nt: TGTGCCAGCAGTAGGGGACAGATTAATGAAAAACTGTTTTTT
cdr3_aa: CASSRGQINEKLFF

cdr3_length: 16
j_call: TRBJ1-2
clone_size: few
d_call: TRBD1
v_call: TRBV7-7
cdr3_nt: TGTGCTAGCAGCTTAGGGTCCAGGGGGCCTACATATGGCTACACCTTC
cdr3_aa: CASSLGSRGPTYGYTF

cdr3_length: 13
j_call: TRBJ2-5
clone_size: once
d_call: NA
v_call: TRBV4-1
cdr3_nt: TGCGCCAGCAGCCTCCAGCGAGGAGAGACCCAGTACTTC
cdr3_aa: CASSLQRGETQYF

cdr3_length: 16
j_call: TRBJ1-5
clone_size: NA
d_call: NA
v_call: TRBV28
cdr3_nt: TGTGCCAGCAGTCTGACTCCGACAGGTCCGAATCAGCCCCAGCATTTT
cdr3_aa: CASSLTPTGPNQPQHF

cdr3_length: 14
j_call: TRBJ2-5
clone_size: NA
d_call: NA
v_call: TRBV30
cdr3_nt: TGTGCCTGGAGTGTAGGAGGGTCCCAAGAGACCCAGTACTTC
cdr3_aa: CAWSVGGSQETQYF

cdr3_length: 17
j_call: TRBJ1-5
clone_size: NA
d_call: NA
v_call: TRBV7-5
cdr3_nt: TGTGTCAGAAGCCTCCCCGGGGCCCTCTTTGACAATCAGCCCCAGCATTTT
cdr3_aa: CVRSLPGALFDNQPQHF

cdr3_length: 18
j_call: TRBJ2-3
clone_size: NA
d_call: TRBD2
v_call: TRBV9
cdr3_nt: TGTGCCAGCAGCTTGTTAGCGGGGGTCACCGAACTCACAGATACGCAGTATTTT
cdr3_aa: CASSLLAGVTELTDTQYF

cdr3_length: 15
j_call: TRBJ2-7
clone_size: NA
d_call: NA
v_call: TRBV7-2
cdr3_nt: TGTGCCAGCAGCTTAGGCCAGGTACCTACCTACGAGCAGTACTTC
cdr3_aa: CASSLGQVPTYEQYF

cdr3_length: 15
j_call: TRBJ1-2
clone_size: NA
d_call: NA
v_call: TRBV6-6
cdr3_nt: TGTGCCAGCAGTACTACGGACCGACTCATAGATGGCTACACCTTC
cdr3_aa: CASSTTDRLIDGYTF

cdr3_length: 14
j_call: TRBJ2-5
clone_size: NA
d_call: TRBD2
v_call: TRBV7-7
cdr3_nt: TGTGCCAGCAGCCCTACTAGCGCGCAAGAGACCCAGTACTTC
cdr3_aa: CASSPTSAQETQYF

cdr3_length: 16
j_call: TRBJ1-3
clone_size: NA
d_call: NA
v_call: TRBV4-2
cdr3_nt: TGTGCCAGCAGCCAAGATCAGGTGGGGGCAGGAAACACCATATATTTT
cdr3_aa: CASSQDQVGAGNTIYF

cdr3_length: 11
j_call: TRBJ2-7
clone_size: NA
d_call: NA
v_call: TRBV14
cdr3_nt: TGTGCCAGCAGCTACTCCTACGAGCAGTACTTC
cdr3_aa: CASSYSYEQYF

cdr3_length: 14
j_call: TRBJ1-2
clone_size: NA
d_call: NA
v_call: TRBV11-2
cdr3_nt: TGTGCCAGCAGTCTCCCGGAGGGGAACTATGGCTACACCTTC
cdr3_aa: CASSLPEGNYGYTF

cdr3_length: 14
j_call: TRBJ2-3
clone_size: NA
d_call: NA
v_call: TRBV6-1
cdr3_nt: TGTGCCAGCAGTGAAATGACTAGCACAGATACGCAGTATTTT
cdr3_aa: CASSEMTSTDTQYF

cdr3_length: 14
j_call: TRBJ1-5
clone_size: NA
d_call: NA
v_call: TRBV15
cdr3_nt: TGTGCCACCAGCAGAGACAGGGTTTATCAGCCCCAGCATTTT
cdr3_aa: CATSRDRVYQPQHF

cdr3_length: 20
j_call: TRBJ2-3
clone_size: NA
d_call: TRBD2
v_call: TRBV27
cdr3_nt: TGTGCCAGCAGTGCCCGGACTAGCGGGGGCGGTACCTCATTCCGGGATACGCAGTATTTT
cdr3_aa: CASSARTSGGGTSFRDTQYF

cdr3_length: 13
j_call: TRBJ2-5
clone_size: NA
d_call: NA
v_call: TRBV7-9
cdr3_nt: TGTGCCAGCAGCTCCGAGAACCAAGAGACCCAGTACTTC
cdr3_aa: CASSSENQETQYF

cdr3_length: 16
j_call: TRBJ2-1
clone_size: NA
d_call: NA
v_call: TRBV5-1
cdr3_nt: TGCGCCAGCAGCTCATCCCTAGGCGGGGACTACAATGAGCAGTTCTTC
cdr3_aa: CASSSSLGGDYNEQFF

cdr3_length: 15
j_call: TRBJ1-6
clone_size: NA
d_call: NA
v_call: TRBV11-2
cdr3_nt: TGTGCCAGCAGCACAAATGGGGGTCCTAATTCACCCCTCCACTTT
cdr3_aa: CASSTNGGPNSPLHF

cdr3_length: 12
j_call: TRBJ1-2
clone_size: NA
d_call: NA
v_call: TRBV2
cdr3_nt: TGTGCCAGCAGGAGGACAGAAGATGGCTACACCTTC
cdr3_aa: CASRRTEDGYTF

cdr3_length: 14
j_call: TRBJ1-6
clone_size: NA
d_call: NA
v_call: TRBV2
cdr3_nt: TGTGCCAGCAGGTGGGACACAGGGAATTCACCCCTCCACTTT
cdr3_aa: CASRWDTGNSPLHF

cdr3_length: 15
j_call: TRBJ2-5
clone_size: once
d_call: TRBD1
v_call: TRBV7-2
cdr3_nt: TGTGCCAGCAGCTCACAGGGGCGGAAGGGGGAGACCCAGTACTTC
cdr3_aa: CASSSQGRKGETQYF

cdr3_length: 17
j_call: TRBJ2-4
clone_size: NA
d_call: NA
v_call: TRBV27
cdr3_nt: TGTGCCAGCAGTCAATTCCGGGACAACCTAGCCAAAAACATTCAGTACTTC
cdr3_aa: CASSQFRDNLAKNIQYF

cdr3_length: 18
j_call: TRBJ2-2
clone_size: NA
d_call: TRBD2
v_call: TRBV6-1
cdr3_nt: TGTGCCAGCAGTGACCCGGGACTAGCGGAGCCGTACGGCGGGGAGCTGTTTTTT
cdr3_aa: CASSDPGLAEPYGGELFF

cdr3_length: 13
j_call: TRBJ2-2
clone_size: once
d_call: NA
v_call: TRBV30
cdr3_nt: TGTGCCTGGAGTGAACTTAACACCGGGGAGCTGTTTTTT
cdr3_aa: CAWSELNTGELFF

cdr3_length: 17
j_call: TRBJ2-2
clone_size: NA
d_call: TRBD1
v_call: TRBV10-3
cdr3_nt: TGTGCCATCAGTGAAGGGACAGGCCACGCGAACACCGGGGAGCTGTTTTTT
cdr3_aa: CAISEGTGHANTGELFF

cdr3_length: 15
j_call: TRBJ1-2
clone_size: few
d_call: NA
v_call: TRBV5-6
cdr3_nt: TGTGCCAGCAGCAAAGGGGCGAGGAGGAACTATGGCTACACCTTC
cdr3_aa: CASSKGARRNYGYTF

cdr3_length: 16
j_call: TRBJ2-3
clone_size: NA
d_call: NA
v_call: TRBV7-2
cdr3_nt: TGTGCCAGCAGCTTAGGTGCGGGACATTGGTCAGATACGCAGTATTTT
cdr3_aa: CASSLGAGHWSDTQYF

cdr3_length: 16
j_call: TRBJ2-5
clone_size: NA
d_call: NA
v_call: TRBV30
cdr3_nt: TGTGCCTGGAGTGCCCGCCCCAAACTGTGGGGAGAGACCCAGTACTTC
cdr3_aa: CAWSARPKLWGETQYF

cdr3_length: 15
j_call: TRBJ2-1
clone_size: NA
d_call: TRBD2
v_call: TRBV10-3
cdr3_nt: TGTGCCATCAGTGAGTTGGCGGGAGGTTACAATGAGCAGTTCTTC
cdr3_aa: CAISELAGGYNEQFF

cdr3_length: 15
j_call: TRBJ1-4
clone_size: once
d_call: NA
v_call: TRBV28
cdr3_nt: TGTGCCAGCAGTTTCGGGGTCAGGGGAAATGAAAAACTGTTTTTT
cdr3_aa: CASSFGVRGNEKLFF

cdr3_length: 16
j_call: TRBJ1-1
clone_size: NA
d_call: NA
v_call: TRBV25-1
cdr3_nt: TGTGCCAGCAGTGGGAGATACGGACGGGGCAGCACTGAAGCTTTCTTT
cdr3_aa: CASSGRYGRGSTEAFF

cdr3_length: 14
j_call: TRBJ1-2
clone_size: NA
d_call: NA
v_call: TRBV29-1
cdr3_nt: TGCAGCGTTGTGTTTCCCGGGCGGGACTATGGCTACACCTTC
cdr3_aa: CSVVFPGRDYGYTF

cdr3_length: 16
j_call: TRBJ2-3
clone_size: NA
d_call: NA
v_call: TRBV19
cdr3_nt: TGTGCCAGTAGTCCACAGGGGAGGCTTTTCACAGATACGCAGTATTTT
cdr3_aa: CASSPQGRLFTDTQYF

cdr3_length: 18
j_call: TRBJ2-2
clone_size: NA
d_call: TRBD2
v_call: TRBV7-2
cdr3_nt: TGTGCCAGCAGCTTAGATCGGCCCGGGGCGGCGGGGGCCGGGGAGCTGTTTTTT
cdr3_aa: CASSLDRPGAAGAGELFF

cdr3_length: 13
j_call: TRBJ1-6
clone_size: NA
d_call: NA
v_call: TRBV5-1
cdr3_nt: TGCGCCAGCAGCCCGGAGTTCGATTCACCCCTCCACTTT
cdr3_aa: CASSPEFDSPLHF

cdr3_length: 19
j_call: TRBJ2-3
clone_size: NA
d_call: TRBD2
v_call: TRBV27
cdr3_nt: TGTGCCAGCAGCAGCCCCCGAGGACTAGCGGGTGTCCTCGCAGATACGCAGTATTTT
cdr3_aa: CASSSPRGLAGVLADTQYF